Listed below are T cell receptor beta chains from one sample, sequenced in a study of CD8 T cells in ankylosing spondylitis. TCRdb passed the 5' RACE reads through MiXCR, listing each CDR3 protein once. The table lists some 23,000 distinct CDR3 sequences, about 2.6% of them singletons. The specimen sequenced was blood, either unsorted or a sorted T cell fraction (not recorded which). The receptors were sampled from a female donor with ankylosing spondylitis or in good health (not recorded which). Each CDR3 is given with its conserved first and last residue. Fields, in order: J gene, clone size, V gene, D gene, CDR3 DNA, CDR3 protein. The D gene is left open where the match is weak. Clone size, where shown, is once, few, many, or a class for clones that have expanded.

>TRBJ2-1|many|TRBV9|TRBD2
TGTGCCAGCAGCGCCGCCGGGACTAGTCTTGTAAATGAGCAGTTCTTC
CASSAAGTSLVNEQFF
>TRBJ1-2|many|TRBV9|-
TGTGCCAGCAGCCCCCTCGCGGGACTCTATGGCTACACCTTC
CASSPLAGLYGYTF
>TRBJ2-6|many|TRBV9|-
TGTGCCAGCAGCCCCAGGAGCTCTGGGGCCAACGTCCTGACTTTC
CASSPRSSGANVLTF
>TRBJ2-1|many|TRBV9|-
TGTGCCAGCAGCGCTAGGTCATTGAGCCCATACAATGAGCAGTTCTTC
CASSARSLSPYNEQFF
>TRBJ2-3|-|TRBV9|TRBD2
TGTGCCAGCAGCCTAGCGGGGGGGAGAGATACGCAGTATTTT
CASSLAGGRDTQYF
>TRBJ2-1|many|TRBV9|-
TGTGCCAGCAGCCAGGAGGGGAGCTCCTACAATGAGCAGTTCTTC
CASSQEGSSYNEQFF
>TRBJ2-4|many|TRBV9|-
TGTGCCAGCAGCCCCTCGGACTGGTATGCGGACATTCAGTACTTC
CASSPSDWYADIQYF
>TRBJ2-1|many|TRBV9|-
TGTGCCAGCAGCGTAGGTAGCGGAGTCTACAATGAGCAGTTCTTC
CASSVGSGVYNEQFF
>TRBJ2-1|many|TRBV9|-
TGTGCCAGCAGCCCAGGAGGTGGGGTCTACAATGAGCAGTTCTTC
CASSPGGGVYNEQFF
>TRBJ2-1|many|TRBV9|-
TGTGCCAGCAGCGTAGGGGGGGACAACTCGTATGAGCAGTTCTTC
CASSVGGDNSYEQFF
>TRBJ1-5|many|TRBV9|-
TGTGCCAGCAGCGCCTCCAGAGTGGTTACCGGTAGCAATCAGCCCCAGCATTTT
CASSASRVVTGSNQPQHF
>TRBJ2-2|-|TRBV9|-
TGTGCCAGCGAGACCCGGAACACCGGGGAGCTGTTTTTT
CASETRNTGELFF
>TRBJ1-5|many|TRBV9|-
TGTGCCAGCAGCGTAGGGGATAGCAATCAGCCCCAGCATTTT
CASSVGDSNQPQHF
>TRBJ2-6|many|TRBV9|TRBD1
TGTGCCAGCAGCGTCTGGACAGGGGGCACCCTCTCTGGGGCCAACGTCCTGACTTTC
CASSVWTGGTLSGANVLTF
>TRBJ2-2|many|TRBV9|-
TGTGCCAGCAGCGTGGTAGCAGACCTGAACACCGGGGAGCTGTTTTTT
CASSVVADLNTGELFF
>TRBJ2-3|many|TRBV9|-
TGTGCCAGCAGCGGAAGCGAGCGGGCCACAGATACGCAGTATTTT
CASSGSERATDTQYF
>TRBJ2-2|many|TRBV9|-
TGTGCCAGCACAACGGGGACGCTTTCAACCGGGGAGCTGTTTTTT
CASTTGTLSTGELFF
>TRBJ2-6|many|TRBV9|-
TGTGCCAGCAGCGTAGGTGACTCTGGGGCCAACGTCCTGACTTTC
CASSVGDSGANVLTF
>TRBJ2-7|many|TRBV9|TRBD2
TGTGCCAGCAGCGTAGGTAGCGGGGGGCCTACCTACGAGCAGTACTTC
CASSVGSGGPTYEQYF
>TRBJ2-5|many|TRBV9|-
TGTGCCAGCAGCGCGGGCCGTGGCCTAGACATGAGAGAGACCCAGTACTTC
CASSAGRGLDMRETQYF
>TRBJ2-7|many|TRBV9|TRBD2
TGTGCCAGCAGCGTATCCGGGACTAGCTCCTACGAGCAGTACTTC
CASSVSGTSSYEQYF
>TRBJ1-4|many|TRBV9|-
TGTGCCAGCAGCGTAGGTCGGAGTTATAATGAAAAACTGTTTTTT
CASSVGRSYNEKLFF
>TRBJ2-1|many|TRBV9|-
TGTGCCAGCAGCGTAGGGACAGTAAATGAGCAGTTCTTC
CASSVGTVNEQFF
>TRBJ2-2|medium-sized|TRBV9|-
TGTGCCAGCAGCGTAGTAGGGGCGAACACCGGGGAGCTGTTTTTT
CASSVVGANTGELFF
>TRBJ2-1|many|TRBV9|TRBD2
TGTGCCAGCAGCGTAGGGGCTAGCGGGACCACCTACAATGAGCAGTTCTTC
CASSVGASGTTYNEQFF
>TRBJ2-3|many|TRBV9|-
TGTGCCAGCAGCGTCACTCCGCAACCCTCCACAGATACGCAGTATTTT
CASSVTPQPSTDTQYF
>TRBJ2-7|many|TRBV5-1|TRBD1
TGCGCCAGCAGTTATGGATCGGGACAGGAATACCCAGAGATTAGTTCGGACTCCTACGAGCAGTACTTC
CASSYGSGQEYPEISSDSYEQYF
>TRBJ1-1|many|TRBV9|-
TGTGCCAGCAGCGAGGACAGTGTGAACACTGAAGCTTTCTTT
CASSEDSVNTEAFF
>TRBJ2-2|many|TRBV9|TRBD2
TGTGCCAGCAGACCTACCGGGACTAGCGGGCCTACCGGGGAGCTGTTTTTT
CASRPTGTSGPTGELFF
>TRBJ2-2|many|TRBV9|-
TGTGCCAGCAGCGTAGGTACAGCGAACACCGGGGAGCTGTTTTTT
CASSVGTANTGELFF
>TRBJ1-2|many|TRBV9|TRBD1
TGTGCCAGCAGCACAGGGGAAATTTTAGCTGGCTACACCTTC
CASSTGEILAGYTF
>TRBJ1-2|many|TRBV9|TRBD1
TGTGCCAGCACCCGTACCCCAAAGACAGGGGAGGATGGCTACACCTTC
CASTRTPKTGEDGYTF
>TRBJ1-4|many|TRBV9|-
TGTGCCAGCAGCCACCGGGCCCCTACCGAATCTAATGAAAAACTGTTTTTT
CASSHRAPTESNEKLFF
>TRBJ2-1|-|TRBV9|-
TGTGCCAGCAGCGTGGAAGCTCCCGGGACCACACGCTCCAATGAGCAGTTCTTC
CASSVEAPGTTRSNEQFF
>TRBJ2-5|many|TRBV9|TRBD2
TGTGCCAGCAGCGCCACCCTGGGGGGGGAGACCCAGTACTTC
CASSATLGGETQYF
>TRBJ1-4|many|TRBV9|-
TGTGCCAGCAGCGCAGTAGGGGAGGGTAATGAAAAACTGTTTTTT
CASSAVGEGNEKLFF
>TRBJ2-3|many|TRBV9|-
TGTGCCAGCAGCGACGACTACTTCACAGATACGCAGTATTTT
CASSDDYFTDTQYF
>TRBJ2-5|many|TRBV9|TRBD1
TGTGCCAGCAGCGTAGACCGCGGGACAGGGGTTCGCGAGACCCAGTACTTC
CASSVDRGTGVRETQYF
>TRBJ2-5|many|TRBV9|TRBD2
TGTGCCAGCAGCGTAGCGGCTAGCGGGCCACAAGAGACCCAGTACTTC
CASSVAASGPQETQYF
>TRBJ2-3|many|TRBV9|-
TGTGCCAGCAGCCCGCAAGGAAGGGGCGGGAATACGCAGTATTTT
CASSPQGRGGNTQYF
>TRBJ2-5|many|TRBV9|-
TGTGCCAGCAGCTTCGGACACGGATCTCAAGAGACCCAGTACTTC
CASSFGHGSQETQYF
>TRBJ2-7|many|TRBV9|-
TGTGCCAGCAGCGTAGGCGGAATCCCAACCTACGAGCAGTACTTC
CASSVGGIPTYEQYF
>TRBJ2-3|many|TRBV9|-
TGTGCCAGCAGCGTAGAACCTCAGGGGCCCACAGATACGCAGTATTTT
CASSVEPQGPTDTQYF
>TRBJ1-2|many|TRBV9|-
TGTGCCAGCAGCGTAGGGGAAACCTATGGCTACACCTTC
CASSVGETYGYTF
>TRBJ1-6|many|TRBV9|-
TGTGCCAGCAGCGTAGGAAGGGTTCGAGATTCACCCCTCCACTTT
CASSVGRVRDSPLHF
>TRBJ2-2|-|TRBV19|TRBD2
TGTGCCAGTCCCCTTAGCGGGAGGAGGGCGGACACCGGGGAGCTGTTTTTT
CASPLSGRRADTGELFF
>TRBJ2-2|many|TRBV9|-
TGTGCCAGCAGCGTCGACCCAGGAGGCACCGGGGAGCTGTTTTTT
CASSVDPGGTGELFF
>TRBJ2-1|many|TRBV9|-
TGTGCCAGCAGCGCCGGGACTGGCCCCTACAATGAGCAGTTCTTC
CASSAGTGPYNEQFF
>TRBJ2-1|medium-sized|TRBV9|-
TGTGCCAGCAGCGAAACCGACAGCCACAATGAGCAGTTCTTC
CASSETDSHNEQFF
>TRBJ2-2|many|TRBV9|-
TGTGCCAGCAGCGGGAGGCGGAACACCGGGGAGCTGTTTTTT
CASSGRRNTGELFF
>TRBJ1-3|many|TRBV9|-
TGTGCCAGCAGCGACCTGAAGAGCTCTGGAAACACCATATATTTT
CASSDLKSSGNTIYF
>TRBJ1-1|-|TRBV9|TRBD1
TGTGCCAGCAGCGGCCAGGGGGCTAGGACTGAAGCTTTCTTT
CASSGQGARTEAFF
>TRBJ2-5|many|TRBV9|TRBD1
TGTGCCAGCAGCGTAAGTGGACAGGGTAGGAAAGAGACCCAGTACTTC
CASSVSGQGRKETQYF